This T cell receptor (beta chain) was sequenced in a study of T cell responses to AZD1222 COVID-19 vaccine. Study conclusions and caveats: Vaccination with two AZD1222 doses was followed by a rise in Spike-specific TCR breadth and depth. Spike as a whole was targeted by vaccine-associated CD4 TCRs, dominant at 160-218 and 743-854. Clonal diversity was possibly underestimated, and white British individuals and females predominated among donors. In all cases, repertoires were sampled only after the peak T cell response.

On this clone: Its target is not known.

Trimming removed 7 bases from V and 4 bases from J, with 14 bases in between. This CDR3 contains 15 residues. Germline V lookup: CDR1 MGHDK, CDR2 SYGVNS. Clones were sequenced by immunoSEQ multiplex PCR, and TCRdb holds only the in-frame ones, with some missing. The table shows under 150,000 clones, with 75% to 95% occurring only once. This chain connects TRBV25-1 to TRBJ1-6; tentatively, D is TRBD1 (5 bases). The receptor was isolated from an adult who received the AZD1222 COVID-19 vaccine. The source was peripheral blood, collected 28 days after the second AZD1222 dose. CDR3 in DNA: TGTGCCAGCAACCGGGACGGAGGTTATAATTCACCCCTCCACTTT. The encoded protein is CASNRDGGYNSPLHF. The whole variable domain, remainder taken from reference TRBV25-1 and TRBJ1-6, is EADIYQTPRYLVIGTGKKITLECSQTMGHDKMYWYQQDPGMELHLIHYSYGVNSTEKGDLSSESTVSRIRTEHFPLTLESARPSHTSQYLCASNRDGGYNSPLHFGNGTRLTVT.